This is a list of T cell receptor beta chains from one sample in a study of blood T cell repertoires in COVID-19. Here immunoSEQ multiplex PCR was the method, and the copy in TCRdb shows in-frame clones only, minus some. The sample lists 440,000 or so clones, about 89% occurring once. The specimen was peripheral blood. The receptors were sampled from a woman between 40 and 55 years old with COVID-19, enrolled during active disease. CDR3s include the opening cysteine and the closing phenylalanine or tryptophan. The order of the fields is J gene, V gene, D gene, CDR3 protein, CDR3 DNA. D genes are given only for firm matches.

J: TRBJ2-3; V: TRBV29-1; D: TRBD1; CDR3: CSVEFFYRGQGHRDTQYF; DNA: TGCAGCGTTGAGTTCTTTTACAGAGGACAGGGCCACCGAGATACGCAGTATTTT
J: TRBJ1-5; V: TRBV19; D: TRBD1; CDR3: CATLRGLGQPQHF; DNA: TGTGCCACTCTTAGGGGGCTTGGGCAGCCCCAGCATTTT
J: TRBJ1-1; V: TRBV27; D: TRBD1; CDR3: CASSFDRGLLRTEAFF; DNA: TGTGCCAGCAGTTTTGACAGGGGGCTCTTGCGGACTGAAGCTTTCTTT
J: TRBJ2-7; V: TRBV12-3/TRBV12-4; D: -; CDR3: CASSTSLSYEQYF; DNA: TGTGCCAGCAGCACCTCCCTCAGCTACGAGCAGTACTTC
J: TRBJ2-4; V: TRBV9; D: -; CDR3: CASSVAIRVTKNIQYF; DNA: TGTGCCAGCAGCGTAGCTATCAGGGTTACCAAAAACATTCAGTACTTC
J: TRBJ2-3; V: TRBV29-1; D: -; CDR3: CSGSTSTDTQYF; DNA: TGCAGCGGCTCTACTAGCACAGATACGCAGTATTTT
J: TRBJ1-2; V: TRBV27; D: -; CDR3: CASSLSWAGGYTF; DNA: TGTGCCAGCAGTTTATCGTGGGCAGGCGGCTACACCTTC
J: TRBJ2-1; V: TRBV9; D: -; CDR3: CASTDPMRGTHEQFF; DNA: TGTGCCAGCACCGATCCCATGAGGGGGACCCATGAGCAGTTCTTC
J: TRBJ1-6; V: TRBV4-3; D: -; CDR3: CASSQKDSYYNSPLHF; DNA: TGCGCCAGCAGCCAGAAGGACAGCTACTATAATTCACCCCTCCACTTT
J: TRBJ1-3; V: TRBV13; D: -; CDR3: CASSLVGAGNTIYF; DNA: TGTGCCAGCAGCTTAGTCGGGGCTGGAAACACCATATATTTT
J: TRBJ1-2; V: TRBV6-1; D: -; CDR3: CASSERTANYGYTF; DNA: TGTGCCAGCAGTGAGAGGACAGCCAACTATGGCTACACCTTC